The 12 T cell receptor beta chains below come from one sample, sequenced in a study of cytomegalovirus exposure and HLA in healthy donors. Both 60 Vbeta primers and 13 Jbeta primers went into the PCR. Using immunoSEQ multiplex PCR, the repertoire was profiled, and TCRdb retains in-frame clones only, with some absent. The repertoire holds around 150,000 clones, with more than 70% as singletons. Sequenced: PBMCs. These receptors all stem from a middle-aged man in good health and CMV-seropositive.

CDR3 residues: CASSPLGTSSTNEQFF. CDR3 DNA: TGTGCCAGCTCACCATTGGGGACTAGCTCCACCAATGAGCAGTTCTTC. The chain joins TRBV18 to TRBJ2-1, with 9 bases aligning to TRBD2. Losses at the gene ends were 2 bases for V and 6 bases for J; bases not matched to a gene: 8. Germline values: CDR1 KGHSH, CDR2 LQKENI. This CDR3 has 16 residues.

This chain connects TRBV7-9 to TRBJ2-7; D perhaps matches TRBD1 (5 bases). Germline V gene sequence: CDR1 SEHNR, CDR2 FQNEAQ (reference sequence). Deletions cut 6 bases from V and 2 bases from J, with 20 bases between. The CDR3 runs 16 residues. The CDR3: CASSYGAGPSPYEQYF. CDR3 coding DNA: TGTGCCAGCAGTTATGGGGCCGGGCCTTCCCCCTACGAGCAGTACTTC.

This clone occurred many times. Different DNA sequences within this sample yield the same CDR3. The V call is TRBV11-2, the J call TRBJ1-1; D unresolved. Germline V gene lookup returns CDR1 SGHAT and CDR2 FQNNGV. The CDR3 runs to 15 residues. V lost 0 bases to trimming and J lost 0 bases, with 8 bases between them. DNA of the CDR3: TGTGCCAGCAGCTTAGATCGAGTCATGAACACTGAAGCTTTCTTT. It specifies CASSLDRVMNTEAFF.

CDR3 bases: TGCAGCGTCTTTAAGGGAGGTCGCTCTGGGGCCAACGTCCTGACTTTC. It encodes CSVFKGGRSGANVLTF. The gene calls are TRBV29-1 and TRBJ2-6; D might be TRBD2 (6 bases). CDR1 is SQVTM and CDR2 is ANQGSEA in the germline V gene. There are 16 residues in the CDR3. V lost 6 bases, J lost 0 bases, and 15 bases lay in between.

This clone came up a few times. This chain uses TRBV5-1 with TRBJ1-3; 9 bases are a match to TRBD1. V lost 0 bases to trimming and J lost 7 bases; unmatched junction nucleotides: 8. The V gene's germline CDR1 is SGHRS and CDR2 YFSETQ. This CDR3 comprises 16 residues. This CDR3 is CASSLVSGTGHNTIYF. For the CDR3, the DNA is TGCGCCAGCAGCTTGGTCTCCGGGACAGGGCATAACACCATATATTTT.

This sequence joins TRBV29-1 and TRBJ1-2; 12 nucleotides align to TRBD1. Germline V gene lookup returns CDR1 SQVTM and CDR2 ANQGSEA. The V gene end was trimmed by 6 bases and the J gene end by 8 bases; junction bases not matched to a gene: 7. This CDR3 region has 13 residues. CDR3 DNA: TGCAGCGTACCGGGACAGGGGGCTGGGGGCTACACCTTC. This encodes CSVPGQGAGGYTF.

This clone turned up a few times. The genes are TRBV6-5 and TRBJ1-1; maybe TRBD1 (6 bases). Germline lookup yields CDR1 MNHEY and CDR2 SVGAGI. V was shortened by 11 bases and J by 5 bases, with 12 bases between the two germline ends. The CDR3 has 11 amino acids. In nucleotides, the CDR3 is TGTGCCTCAACAAGGGGGACTGAAGCTTTCTTT. Its translation: CASTRGTEAFF.

This chain uses TRBV7-9 with TRBJ2-2; the match to TRBD1 covers 8 bases. Germline V gene data show CDR1 as SEHNR and CDR2 as FQNEAQ (reference sequence). J lost 3 bases, V lost 6 bases, and 9 bases had no gene match. The CDR3 runs 16 residues. The CDR3 DNA is TGTGCCAGCAGTAGAGACAGGGGAACGTACACCGGGGAGCTGTTTTTT. Protein: CASSRDRGTYTGELFF.

The V call is TRBV6-1, the J call TRBJ2-2; the match to TRBD1 covers 9 bases. The junction had 7 bases not matched to a gene; V was cut back by 7 bases and J by 4 bases. Per germline, CDR1 MNHNS and CDR2 SASEGT. CDR3 length: 15 amino acids. The CDR3 region has the DNA TGTGCCAGCATTCGGGACAGGGTCGGCACCGGGGAGCTGTTTTTT. Translating it yields CASIRDRVGTGELFF.

This chain connects TRBV28 to TRBJ2-7, with TRBD1 as a possible D gene (6 bases). Germline CDR1 reads MDHEN; CDR2 reads SYDVKM. This CDR3 is built from 13 residues. Trimming left V 6 bases short and J 2 bases short, with 11 bases between. The CDR3 loop is CASRRDTPYEQYF. The DNA of the CDR3 is TGTGCCAGCAGAAGGGACACCCCCTACGAGCAGTACTTC.

The chain joins TRBV19 to TRBJ1-5; 8 nucleotides align to TRBD1. The CDR3 has 15 residues. Per germline, CDR1 LNHDA and CDR2 SQIVND (reference sequence). The ends lost 4 bases at V and 7 bases at J; junction bases unmatched: 9. The CDR3 DNA reads as TGTGCCAGTAGTACCGGACAGGGACGGAAACAGCCCCAGCATTTT. Translation: CASSTGQGRKQPQHF.

This chain links TRBV28 with TRBJ1-6; D remains unclear. Germline V lookup: CDR1 MDHEN, CDR2 SYDVKM. The CDR3 sequence is 15 residues long. The ends were cut back, 7 bases at V and 10 bases at J, with 20 bases in the middle. CDR3 in amino acids: CASTPGGPPGSPLHF. As DNA, the CDR3 is TGTGCCAGCACGCCAGGAGGCCCCCCGGGGTCACCCCTCCACTTT.